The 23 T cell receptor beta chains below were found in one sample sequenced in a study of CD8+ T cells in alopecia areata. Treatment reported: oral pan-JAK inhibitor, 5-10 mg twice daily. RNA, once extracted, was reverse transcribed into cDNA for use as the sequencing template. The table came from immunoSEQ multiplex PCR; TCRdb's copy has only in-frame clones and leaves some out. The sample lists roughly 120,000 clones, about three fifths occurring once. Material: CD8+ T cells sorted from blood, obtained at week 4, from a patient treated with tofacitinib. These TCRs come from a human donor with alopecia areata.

The CDR3 DNA follows: TGTGCCAGCAGCTTATGGCCCACCGGGGAGCTGTTTTTT. It is translated as CASSLWPTGELFF. The chain carries TRBV7-2 and TRBJ2-2, with D hard to call. The germline gives CDR1 SGHTA, CDR2 FQGNSA. V gave up 2 bases and J gave up 4 bases, with 5 bases separating them. The CDR3 totals 13 residues.

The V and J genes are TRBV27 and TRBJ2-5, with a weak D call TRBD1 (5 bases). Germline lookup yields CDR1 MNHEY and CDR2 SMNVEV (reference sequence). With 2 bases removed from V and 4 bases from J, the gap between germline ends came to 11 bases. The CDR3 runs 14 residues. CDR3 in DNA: TGTGCCAGCAGTTTAGGACAAGAAGGAGAGACCCAGTACTTC. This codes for CASSLGQEGETQYF.

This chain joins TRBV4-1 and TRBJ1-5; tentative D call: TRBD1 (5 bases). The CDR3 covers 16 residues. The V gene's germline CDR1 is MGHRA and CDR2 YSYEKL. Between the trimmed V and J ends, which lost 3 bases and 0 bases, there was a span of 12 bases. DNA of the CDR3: TGCGCCAGCAGCCACTGGGGGGGTATTAGCAATCAGCCCCAGCATTTT. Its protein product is CASSHWGGISNQPQHF.

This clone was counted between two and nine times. CDR3 in amino acids: CASSLGRGLDYEQYF. CDR3 DNA sequence: TGTGCCAGCAGCTTAGGTCGGGGGCTCGACTACGAGCAGTACTTC. The V and J genes are TRBV7-9 and TRBJ2-7; D possibly uses TRBD1 or TRBD2 (6 bases each). The CDR3 contains 15 residues. The V gene's germline CDR1 is SEHNR and CDR2 FQNEAQ (reference sequence). Trimming pared 1 base from V and 3 bases from J, leaving 13 bases between.

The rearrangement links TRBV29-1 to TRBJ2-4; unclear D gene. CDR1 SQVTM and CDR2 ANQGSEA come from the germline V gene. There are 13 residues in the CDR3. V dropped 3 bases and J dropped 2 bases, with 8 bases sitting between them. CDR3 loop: CSVDQVSKNIQYF. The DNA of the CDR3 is TGCAGCGTTGACCAGGTCTCCAAAAACATTCAGTACTTC.

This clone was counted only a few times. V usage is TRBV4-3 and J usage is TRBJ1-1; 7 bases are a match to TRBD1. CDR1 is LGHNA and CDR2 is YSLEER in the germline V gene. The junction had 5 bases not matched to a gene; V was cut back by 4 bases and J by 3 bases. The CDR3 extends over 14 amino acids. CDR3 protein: CASSLNRGYTEAFF. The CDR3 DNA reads TGCGCCAGCAGCCTTAACAGGGGTTACACTGAAGCTTTCTTT.

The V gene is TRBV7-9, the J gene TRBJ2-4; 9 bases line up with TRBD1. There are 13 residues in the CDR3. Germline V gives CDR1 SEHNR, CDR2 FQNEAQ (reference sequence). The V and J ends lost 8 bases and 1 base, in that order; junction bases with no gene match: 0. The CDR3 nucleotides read TGTGCCAGCGGACAGGGGGCCAAAAACATTCAGTACTTC. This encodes CASGQGAKNIQYF.

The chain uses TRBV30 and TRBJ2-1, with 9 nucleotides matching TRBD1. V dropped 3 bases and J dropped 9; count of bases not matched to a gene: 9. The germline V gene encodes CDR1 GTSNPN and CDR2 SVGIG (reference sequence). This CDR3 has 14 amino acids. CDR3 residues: CAWSPGTGPSEQFF. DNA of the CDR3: TGTGCCTGGAGCCCCGGGACAGGGCCTAGTGAGCAGTTCTTC. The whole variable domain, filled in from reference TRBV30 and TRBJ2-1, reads SQTIHQWPATLVQPVGSPLSLECTVEGTSNPNLYWYRQAAGRGLQLLFYSVGIGQISSEVPQNLSASRPQDRQFILSSKKLLLSDSGFYLCAWSPGTGPSEQFFGPGTRLTVL.

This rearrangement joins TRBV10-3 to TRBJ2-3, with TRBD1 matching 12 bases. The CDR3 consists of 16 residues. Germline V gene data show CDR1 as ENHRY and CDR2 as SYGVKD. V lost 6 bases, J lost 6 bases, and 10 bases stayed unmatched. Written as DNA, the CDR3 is TGTGCCATCAGGCATACTCGGGACAGGGGGCTGGATACGCAGTATTTT. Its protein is CAIRHTRDRGLDTQYF.

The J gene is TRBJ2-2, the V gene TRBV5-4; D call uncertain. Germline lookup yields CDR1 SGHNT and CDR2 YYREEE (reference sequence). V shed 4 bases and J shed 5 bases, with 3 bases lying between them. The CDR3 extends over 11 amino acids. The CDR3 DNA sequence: TGTGCCAGCAGCCAAACCGGGGAGCTGTTTTTT. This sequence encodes CASSQTGELFF.

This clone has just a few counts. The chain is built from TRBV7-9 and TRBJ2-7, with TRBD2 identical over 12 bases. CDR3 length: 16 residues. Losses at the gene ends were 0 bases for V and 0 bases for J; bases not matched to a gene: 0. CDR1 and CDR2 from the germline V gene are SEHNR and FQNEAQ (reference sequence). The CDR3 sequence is CASSLATSGGSYEQYF. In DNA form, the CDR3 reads TGTGCCAGCAGCTTAGCGACTAGCGGGGGCTCCTACGAGCAGTACTTC. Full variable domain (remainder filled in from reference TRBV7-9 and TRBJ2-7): DTGVSQNPRHKITKRGQNVTFRCDPISEHNRLYWYRQTLGQGPEFLTYFQNEAQLEKSRLLSDRFSAERPKGSFSTLEIQRTEQGDSAMYLCASSLATSGGSYEQYFGPGTRLTVT.

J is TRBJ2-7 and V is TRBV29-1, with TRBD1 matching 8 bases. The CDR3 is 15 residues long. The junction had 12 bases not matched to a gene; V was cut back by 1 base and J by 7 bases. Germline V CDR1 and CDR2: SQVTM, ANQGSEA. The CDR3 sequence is CSVEGAGGHTLEQYF. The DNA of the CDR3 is TGCAGCGTTGAAGGTGCAGGGGGCCACACCTTAGAGCAGTACTTC.

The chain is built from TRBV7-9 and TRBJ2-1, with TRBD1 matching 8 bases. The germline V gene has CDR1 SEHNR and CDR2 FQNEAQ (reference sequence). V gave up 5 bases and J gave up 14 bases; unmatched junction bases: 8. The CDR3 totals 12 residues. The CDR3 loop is CASSDEDRGEFF. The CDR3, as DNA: TGTGCCAGCAGCGATGAAGACAGGGGAGAGTTCTTC. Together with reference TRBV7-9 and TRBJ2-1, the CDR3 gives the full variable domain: DTGVSQNPRHKITKRGQNVTFRCDPISEHNRLYWYRQTLGQGPEFLTYFQNEAQLEKSRLLSDRFSAERPKGSFSTLEIQRTEQGDSAMYLCASSDEDRGEFFGPGTRLTVL.

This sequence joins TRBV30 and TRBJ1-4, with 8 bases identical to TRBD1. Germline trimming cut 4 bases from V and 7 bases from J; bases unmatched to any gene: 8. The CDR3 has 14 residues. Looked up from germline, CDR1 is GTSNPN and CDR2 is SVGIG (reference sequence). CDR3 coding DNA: TGTGCCTGGACGGCTACAGGGGGGAGTGAAAAACTGTTTTTT. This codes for CAWTATGGSEKLFF.

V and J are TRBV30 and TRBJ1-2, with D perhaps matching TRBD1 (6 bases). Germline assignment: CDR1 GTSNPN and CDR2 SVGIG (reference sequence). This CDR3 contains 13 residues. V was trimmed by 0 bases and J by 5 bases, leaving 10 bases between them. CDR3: CAWSVAGVYGYTF. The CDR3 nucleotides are TGTGCCTGGAGTGTGGCAGGGGTTTATGGCTACACCTTC. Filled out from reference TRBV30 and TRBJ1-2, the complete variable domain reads SQTIHQWPATLVQPVGSPLSLECTVEGTSNPNLYWYRQAAGRGLQLLFYSVGIGQISSEVPQNLSASRPQDRQFILSSKKLLLSDSGFYLCAWSVAGVYGYTFGSGTRLTVV.

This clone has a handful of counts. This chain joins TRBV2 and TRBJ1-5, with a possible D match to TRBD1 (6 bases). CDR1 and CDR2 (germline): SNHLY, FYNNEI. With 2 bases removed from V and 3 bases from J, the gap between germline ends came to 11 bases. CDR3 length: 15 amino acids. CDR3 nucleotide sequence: TGTGCCAGCAGTGAAAAGTCAGGGGTCAATCAGCCCCAGCATTTT. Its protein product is CASSEKSGVNQPQHF.

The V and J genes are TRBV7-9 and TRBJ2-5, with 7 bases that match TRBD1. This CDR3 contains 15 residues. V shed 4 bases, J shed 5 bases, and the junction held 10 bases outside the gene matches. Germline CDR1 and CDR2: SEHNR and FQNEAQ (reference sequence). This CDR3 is CASSSTRGGGETQYF. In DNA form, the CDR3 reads TGTGCCAGCAGCTCAACGCGAGGGGGCGGTGAGACCCAGTACTTC. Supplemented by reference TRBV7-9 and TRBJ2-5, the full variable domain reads DTGVSQNPRHKITKRGQNVTFRCDPISEHNRLYWYRQTLGQGPEFLTYFQNEAQLEKSRLLSDRFSAERPKGSFSTLEIQRTEQGDSAMYLCASSSTRGGGETQYFGPGTRLLVL.

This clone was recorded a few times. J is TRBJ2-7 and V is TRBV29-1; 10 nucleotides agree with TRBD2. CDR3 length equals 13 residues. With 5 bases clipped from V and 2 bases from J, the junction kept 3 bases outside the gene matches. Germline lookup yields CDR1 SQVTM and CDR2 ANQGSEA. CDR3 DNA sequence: TGCAGCGTTCGGCTAGCGGGGGCCTACGAGCAGTACTTC. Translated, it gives CSVRLAGAYEQYF.

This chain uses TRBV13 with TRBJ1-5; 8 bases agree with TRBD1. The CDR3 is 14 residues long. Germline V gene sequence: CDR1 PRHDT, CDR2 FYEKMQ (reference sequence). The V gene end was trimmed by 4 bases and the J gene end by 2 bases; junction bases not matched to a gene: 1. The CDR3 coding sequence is TGTGCCAGCAGCTGGGGACAGGGCAATCAGCCCCAGCATTTT. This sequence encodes CASSWGQGNQPQHF.

The CDR3 region is CASRGRDRGWTQYF. CDR3 sequence (DNA): TGTGCCAGCAGAGGCCGGGACAGGGGGTGGACCCAGTACTTC. The chain is built from TRBV7-6 and TRBJ2-5; the match to TRBD1 covers 11 bases. CDR1 is SGHVS, CDR2 FNYEAQ, per germline. J was trimmed by 7 bases and V by 6 bases; bases with no gene match: 7. This CDR3 region has 14 residues.

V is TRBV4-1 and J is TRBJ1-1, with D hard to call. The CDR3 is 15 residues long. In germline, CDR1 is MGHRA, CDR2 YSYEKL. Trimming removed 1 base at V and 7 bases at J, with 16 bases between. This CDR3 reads CASSQVAHRKDEAFF. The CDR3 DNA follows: TGCGCCAGCAGCCAAGTGGCTCACAGAAAGGATGAAGCTTTCTTT.

CDR3 coding DNA: TGTGCCTCAGGGACAGGGGTGGCCACTGAAGCTTTCTTT. It yields the protein CASGTGVATEAFF. The chain links TRBV6-5 to TRBJ1-1; TRBD1 matches 10 bases. After removal of 11 bases from V and 4 bases from J, the junction contained 7 bases not matched to a gene. The CDR3 consists of 13 residues. Germline V gives CDR1 MNHEY, CDR2 SVGAGI.

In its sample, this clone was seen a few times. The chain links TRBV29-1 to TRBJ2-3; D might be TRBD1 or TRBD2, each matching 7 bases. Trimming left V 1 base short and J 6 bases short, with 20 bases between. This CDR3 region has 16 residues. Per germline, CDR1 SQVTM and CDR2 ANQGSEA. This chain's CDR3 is CSVEVGGEGAFDTQYF. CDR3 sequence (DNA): TGCAGCGTTGAAGTAGGAGGGGAGGGGGCTTTTGATACGCAGTATTTT.